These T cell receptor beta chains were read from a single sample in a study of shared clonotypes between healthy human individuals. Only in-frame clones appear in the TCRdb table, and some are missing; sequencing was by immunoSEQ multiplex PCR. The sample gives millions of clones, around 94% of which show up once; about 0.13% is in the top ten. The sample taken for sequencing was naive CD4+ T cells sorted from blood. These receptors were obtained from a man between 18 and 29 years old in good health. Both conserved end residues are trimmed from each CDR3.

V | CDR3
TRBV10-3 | AISQDSPGLNSPLH
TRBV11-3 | ASSLTQGASAF
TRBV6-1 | ASNDGTFNTEAF
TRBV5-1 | ASSPRGDRNSPLH
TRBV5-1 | ASSVGTKQETQY
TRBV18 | ASSPTPGTALRDSPLH
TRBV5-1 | ASRLGGPAGFYEQY
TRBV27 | ASSSSNSGSYEQY
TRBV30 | AWRKGGGFSNQPQH
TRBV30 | AWRASAGAGTF
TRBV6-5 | ASSSRGGGSYEQY
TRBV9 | ASSVAQGPYEQY
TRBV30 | AWSVGGRDTDTQY
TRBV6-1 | ASNSGTNEKLF
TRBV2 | ASSGVFGELF
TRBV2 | ASSVEGAGDEQF
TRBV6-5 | ASSYLAGGWTGELF
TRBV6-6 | ASSYEG
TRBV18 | ASSPVRDTSDTQY
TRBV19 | ASSIGLAAYEQY
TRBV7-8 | ASSPGLAMSSYEQY
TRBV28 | ASVTSSGGYT
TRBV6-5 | ASSSGQGFNYGYT
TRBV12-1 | ASSLPFSGRGFEGYT
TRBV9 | ASSVGSSYNEQF
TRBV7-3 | ASSQALGPLRTGELF
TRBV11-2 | ASSLVQAGSYEQY
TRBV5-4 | ASSRQGGSGANVLT
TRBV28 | ASSPRKGWTAYEQY
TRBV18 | ASSPGSLGELF
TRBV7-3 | ASSSAGGDTGELF
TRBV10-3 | AISDNLGTVQETQY
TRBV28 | ASSASTGGGYT
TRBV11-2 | ASSLKGTRNSPLH
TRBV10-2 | ASSRDRGINSNQPQH
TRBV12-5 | ASGLDEGVPQY
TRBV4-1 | ASSQGEGYYEQY
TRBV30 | AWSRDRINYGYT
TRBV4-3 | ASSQAPPGQTDTQY
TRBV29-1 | SVSQGSGANVLT
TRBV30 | AWSNPNDNEQF
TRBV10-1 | ASSEPGLAQDTQY
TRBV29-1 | SVDQTGGEGFGYT
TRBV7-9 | ASSLAPGTGETQY
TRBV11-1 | ASSPGTGGYYEQY
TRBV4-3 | ASSQVIETGPVYSNQPQH
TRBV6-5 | ASSSGIAGVHEQY
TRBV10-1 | ASSVSRSSYNEQF
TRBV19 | ASSKQGKKSYEQY
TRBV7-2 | ASSLQSDYLDTQY
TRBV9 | ASSEPVADTDTQY
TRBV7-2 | ASSLADRSFSNQPQH
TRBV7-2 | ASSLVGAGVSKNIQY
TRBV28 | ASSSGQGANTIY
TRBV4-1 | ASSQDPKETQY